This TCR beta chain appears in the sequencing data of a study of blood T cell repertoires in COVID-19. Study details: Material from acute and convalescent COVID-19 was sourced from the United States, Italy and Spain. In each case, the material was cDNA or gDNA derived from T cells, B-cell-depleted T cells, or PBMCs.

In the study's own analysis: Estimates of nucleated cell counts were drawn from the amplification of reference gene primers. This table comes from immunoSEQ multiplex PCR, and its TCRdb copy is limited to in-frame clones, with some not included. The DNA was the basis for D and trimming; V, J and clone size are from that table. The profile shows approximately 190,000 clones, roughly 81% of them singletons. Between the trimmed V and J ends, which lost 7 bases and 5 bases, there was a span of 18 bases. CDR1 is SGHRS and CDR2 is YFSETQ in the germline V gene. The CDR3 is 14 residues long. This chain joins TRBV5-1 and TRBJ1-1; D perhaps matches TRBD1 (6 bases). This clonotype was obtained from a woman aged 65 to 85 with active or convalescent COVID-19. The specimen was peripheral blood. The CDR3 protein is CASRYGQKGTEAFF. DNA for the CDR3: TGCGCCAGCCGCTACGGACAGAAGGGGACTGAAGCTTTCTTT.